Given below is one T cell receptor (beta chain) in context. Its antigen remains undetermined. No base qualities exist here, and no much larger clone lies one base off it. The time point label of this sample denotes: persistent/refractory GD, antithyroid drugs over 5 years with positive TRAb. RNA was extracted from PBMCs in TRIzol for both TCR sequencing and RNA sequencing. The diagnosis of Graves' disease was made according to American Thyroid Association guidelines. Patients for the study were recruited at an endocrinology department in Xi'an, China. Each patient gave about 10 milliliters of peripheral blood, collected in an EDTA anticoagulant tube. PBMCs were isolated by Ficoll Paque Plus density gradient separation without further T cell sorting. An Agilent 2100 Bioanalyzer and agarose gel were used to check RNA quality, and a NanoDrop 2000 was used to measure RNA concentration. This sample was included in a study of regulatory T cells in long-lasting Graves disease (dated by TCRdb to 2020 to 2022). Broadly, across the study: Persistent Graves' disease was defined as antithyroid drug treatment for over 5 years with persistently positive TSH receptor autoantibodies. Patients with persistent Graves' disease were compared with patients with newly diagnosed Graves' disease using TCR sequencing and RNA sequencing of peripheral blood. The study took place in China and was registered as a clinical trial. A total of roughly 35 samples underwent TCR sequencing, from about 13 patients with persistent Graves' disease and approximately 20 patients with newly diagnosed Graves' disease. In the clinical cohort, patients with persistent Graves' disease had used antithyroid drugs for an average of about 10 years.

The method behind the library was multiplex PCR. TCRdb shows the sequencer as Illumina HiSeq 4000. To build TCR beta libraries, CDR3 regions were amplified by Arm-PCR using iRepertoire HTBI primers. PCR products were gel purified before sequencing. Per the authors' processing: Across samples, about 63 TRBV and 12 to 15 TRBJ segments were identified and used for gene usage analysis of CDR3 amino acid clonotypes. COPE and FqMerger were used to merge the filtered high-quality paired reads into contigs. BLAST was used to align contigs to IMGT TRBV, TRBD and TRBJ reference genes, with CDR3 defined following IMGT. Any clonotype with a frequency above 0.1% was classified as a highly expanded clone. Shannon entropy was used to measure repertoire diversity, and the Gini coefficient was used to measure V-J evenness. Clonotypes shared by more than one individual were considered public. Clones were called with MiXCR by TCRdb after fastp trimmed the public reads at Q25, and only in-frame beta chains were retained. Each CDR3 protein appears once, grouped with its most common genes and DNA. These V and J calls originate from TCRdb's pipeline instead of the authors' own analysis. Within this sample are hundreds of thousands of distinct CDR3 sequences, with around 20% of them counted one time only. Roughly an eighth of the sample comes from the top ten.

The paper as a whole reports these results and caveats: Sequencing and analysis were limited to the TCR beta chain. As a limitation, the authors acknowledged that the small sample size may reduce accuracy. A larger number of public clonotypes was shared among persistent patients (fewer than 3,000) than among newly diagnosed patients (about 990). TRBV28, TRBJ1-2 and TRBJ2-5 were preferentially used in persistent disease, while TRBV20-1 and TRBJ2-1 were favored in newly diagnosed disease. The study examined only peripheral blood because the primary lesion, thyroid tissue, could not be accessed. Compared with newly diagnosed patients, persistent Graves' disease patients had lower TCR Shannon entropy and fewer highly expanded clones, which suggests clonal expansion.

Trimming takes 7 bases from V and 0 bases from J, and the germline ends sit 13 bases apart. The CDR3 covers 15 residues, taking in both the cysteine and the phenylalanine. Solely the CDR3 DNA is kept, with 45 bases framed from the first base. The germline V gene sets CDR1 to MDHEN and CDR2 to SYDVKM. Sequencing used peripheral blood mononuclear cells (PBMCs), obtained when the disease was refractory, from a patient treated with antithyroid drugs. The origin of this receptor is a female donor with Graves disease. In this chain, TRBV28 is recombined with TRBJ1-3; the D segment cannot be called with confidence. This receptor carries the CDR3 CASKVFSDSGNTIYF. The sequence in DNA is TGTGCCAGCAAGGTGTTCTCCGACTCTGGAAACACCATATATTTT.